This TCR beta chain was sequenced in a study of PD-L1 blockade in urothelial cancer. About the study: Researchers found blood samples held a median of around 140,000 T cells.

The CDR3 is made up of 15 amino acids. CDR1 is MGHRA, CDR2 YSYEKL, per germline. V was cut by 3 bases and J by 8 bases, with 16 bases left in between. Here immunoSEQ multiplex PCR was the method, and the copy in TCRdb shows in-frame clones only, minus some. The data show approximately 20,000 clones, with 91% seen just once and roughly 10% held by the top ten. Sample time point: peripheral blood 6 weeks after treatment start. This sequence originates from an older woman with urothelial cancer. The specimen comprised PBMCs, sampled around atezolizumab (anti-PD-L1) treatment. V gene TRBV4-1 combines with J gene TRBJ2-2, with D possibly matching TRBD2 (6 bases). The CDR3 sequence: CASSHELGLPGELFF. The CDR3 bases are TGCGCCAGCAGCCATGAACTGGGACTCCCAGGGGAGCTGTTTTTT.